In this sample, the clone carrying this TCR beta chain turned up a few times. What it binds is not known. The data belong to a study of T cell repertoires in cytomegalovirus infection. Study information: Public TCR beta signatures provided an indication of both CMV infection and a matching HLA type. Whole-study results and caveats: Of the TCR beta families, the public ones yielded a cumulative frequency that identified carriers of CMV plus the relevant HLA. HLA-C-restricted CMV clonotypes gave the most frequent clonotype in two of eight donors.

TCRdb used MiXCR to reprocess the reads, holding one entry per CDR3 protein. This sample carries around 450,000 distinct CDR3 sequences, around 32% of them seen once, and the ten largest clones take approximately 15%. Germline V gene data show CDR1 as LGHNA and CDR2 as YSLEER. The CDR3 is 13 amino acids. V was pared by 3 bases and J by 8 bases, with 5 bases of the junction left unmatched. The chain uses TRBV4-3 and TRBJ1-2; 8 nucleotides line up with TRBD1. This clonotype was obtained from a human donor in good health (CMV status not recorded). Some clones in this sample may be carry-over from other donors' samples. Sequencing was carried out using PBMCs. The CDR3 nucleotides are TGCGCCAGCAGCCAGGGGACAGGAACCGGCTACACCTTC. It encodes CASSQGTGTGYTF.